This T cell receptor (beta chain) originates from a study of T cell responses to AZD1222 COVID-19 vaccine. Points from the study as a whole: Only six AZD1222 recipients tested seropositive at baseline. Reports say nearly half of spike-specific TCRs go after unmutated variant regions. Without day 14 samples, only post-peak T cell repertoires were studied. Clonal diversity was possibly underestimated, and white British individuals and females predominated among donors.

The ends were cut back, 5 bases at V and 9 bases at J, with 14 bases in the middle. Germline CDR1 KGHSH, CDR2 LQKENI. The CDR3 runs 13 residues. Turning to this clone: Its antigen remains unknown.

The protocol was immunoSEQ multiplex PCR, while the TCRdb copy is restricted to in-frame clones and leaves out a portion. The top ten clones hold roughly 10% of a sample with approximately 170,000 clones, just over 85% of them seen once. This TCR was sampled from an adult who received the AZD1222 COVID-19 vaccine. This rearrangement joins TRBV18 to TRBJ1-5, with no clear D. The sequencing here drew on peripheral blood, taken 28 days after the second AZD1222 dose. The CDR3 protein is CASSADPTGPQHF. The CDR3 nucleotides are TGTGCCAGCTCAGCCGACCCGACTGGGCCCCAGCATTTT. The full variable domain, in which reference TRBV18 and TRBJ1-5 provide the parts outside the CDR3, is NAGVMQNPRHLVRRRGQEARLRCSPMKGHSHVYWYRQLPEEGLKFMVYLQKENIIDESGMPKERFSAEFPKEGPSILRIQQVVRGDSAAYFCASSADPTGPQHFGDGTRLSIL.